A selection of T cell receptor beta chains follows, all from one sample in a study of CD8 T cells in ankylosing spondylitis. TCRdb reanalysed the 5' RACE reads using MiXCR and keeps one entry per CDR3 protein. Of more than 100,000 distinct CDR3 sequences in the sample, 15% to 20% were seen once. The sequencing sample was made of blood, either unsorted or a sorted T cell fraction (not recorded which). These receptors were taken from a male donor with ankylosing spondylitis. Each CDR3 is given with its conserved first and last residue. D genes are given only for firm matches. The size entry is marked missing in some rows and otherwise reads once, few, many or a size class.

-	many	TRBV25-1	TRBJ1-5	CASSDGTSNNQPQHF	TGTGCCAGCAGTGACGGGACGTCTAACAATCAGCCCCAGCATTTT
-	few	TRBV27	TRBJ2-1	CASSLSSPAYNEQFF	TGTGCCAGCAGTTTATCGTCCCCTGCATACAATGAGCAGTTCTTC
-	few	TRBV27	TRBJ2-6	CASSLLASAGANVLTF	TGTGCCAGCAGTTTATTAGCTTCAGCTGGGGCCAACGTCCTGACTTTC
-	few	TRBV12-3/TRBV12-4	TRBJ2-4	CASSDWTTIQYF	TGTGCCAGCAGCGACTGGACAACCATTCAGTACTTC
-	few	TRBV5-1	TRBJ2-1	CASSLGPETDNEQFF	TGCGCCAGCAGCTTGGGGCCGGAGACCGACAATGAGCAGTTCTTC
TRBD1	-	TRBV27	TRBJ2-7	CASSLSGTGVEQYF	TGTGCCAGCAGTTTATCTGGGACAGGGGTCGAGCAGTACTTC
TRBD1	-	TRBV4-1	TRBJ1-2	CASSTGQGGVSNYGYTF	TGCGCCAGCAGCACGGGACAGGGGGGAGTTTCTAACTATGGCTACACCTTC
-	-	TRBV25-1	TRBJ2-7	CASSEKLGNYEQYF	TGTGCCAGCAGTGAAAAGCTAGGGAACTACGAGCAGTACTTC
-	-	TRBV5-1	TRBJ2-7	CASSPGPMAYEQYF	TGCGCCAGCAGCCCCGGGCCCATGGCGTACGAGCAGTACTTC
-	-	TRBV20-1	TRBJ2-7	CSARDVGPLARASYEQYF	TGCAGTGCTAGAGATGTGGGTCCCCTAGCGCGAGCTTCCTACGAGCAGTACTTC
-	-	TRBV19	TRBJ2-7	CASSPHEAGVYEQYF	TGTGCCAGTAGCCCTCATGAGGCAGGGGTCTACGAGCAGTACTTC
-	-	TRBV10-3	TRBJ2-5	CASRGLEQETQYF	TGTGCCTCCCGAGGACTGGAACAAGAGACCCAGTACTTC
TRBD2	few	TRBV28	TRBJ2-6	CASRNGGGSANVLTF	TGTGCCAGCAGGAACGGGGGGGGGTCGGCCAACGTCCTGACTTTC
TRBD1	-	TRBV19	TRBJ2-1	CASNPGTGDYNEQFF	TGTGCCAGTAATCCCGGGACAGGGGACTACAATGAGCAGTTCTTC
-	few	TRBV2	TRBJ2-7	CASSARQAYEQYF	TGTGCCAGCAGTGCACGACAGGCCTACGAGCAGTACTTC
TRBD2	-	TRBV9	TRBJ2-7	CASSLGLAGGSYEQYF	TGTGCCAGCAGCCTCGGACTAGCGGGAGGCTCCTACGAGCAGTACTTC
TRBD2	-	TRBV12-3/TRBV12-4	TRBJ2-1	CASSPGTSRGPWDEQFF	TGTGCCAGCAGTCCTGGGACTAGCCGGGGGCCCTGGGATGAGCAGTTCTTC
-	-	TRBV2	TRBJ2-1	CASSRRTKYNEQFF	TGTGCCAGCAGTAGGAGGACTAAATACAATGAGCAGTTCTTC
-	many	TRBV10-3	TRBJ2-1	CATSAEGVSYNEQFF	TGTGCCACATCAGCCGAGGGGGTTTCGTACAATGAGCAGTTCTTC
TRBD1	-	TRBV2	TRBJ2-7	CASSEALGTGAYEQYF	TGTGCCAGCAGTGAAGCGCTTGGGACAGGGGCCTACGAGCAGTACTTC
-	few	TRBV15	TRBJ1-2	CATSGADHAYGYTF	TGTGCCACCAGCGGAGCGGACCATGCCTATGGCTACACCTTC
-	few	TRBV29-1	TRBJ1-1	CSVHEPGDNTEAFF	TGCAGCGTCCACGAACCGGGCGATAACACTGAAGCTTTCTTT
-	-	TRBV12-3/TRBV12-4	TRBJ1-1	CASSFQPREAFF	TGTGCCAGCAGTTTCCAGCCCCGTGAAGCTTTCTTT
-	many	TRBV5-1	TRBJ2-1	CASSLVQGSYNEQFF	TGCGCCAGCAGCTTGGTTCAGGGGTCCTACAATGAGCAGTTCTTC
TRBD1	few	TRBV5-1	TRBJ2-7	CASSGTGGAFDEQYF	TGCGCCAGCAGCGGGACAGGGGGGGCGTTCGACGAGCAGTACTTC
TRBD2	few	TRBV7-8	TRBJ2-7	CASSFSGRKTYEQYF	TGTGCCAGCAGCTTTAGCGGGAGGAAGACCTACGAGCAGTACTTC
-	-	TRBV5-1	TRBJ1-1	CASSRSGTEAFF	TGCGCCAGCAGCCGGAGCGGGACTGAAGCTTTCTTT
-	many	TRBV29-1	TRBJ2-5	CSVPDPLQFETQYF	TGCAGCGTTCCGGACCCTCTCCAATTTGAGACCCAGTACTTC
TRBD2	-	TRBV27	TRBJ2-1	CASSLQPSGSGHNEQFF	TGTGCCAGCAGTTTACAACCTAGCGGGAGTGGTCACAATGAGCAGTTCTTC
TRBD2	-	TRBV6-5	TRBJ2-1	CASSYGTAAGEQFF	TGTGCCAGCAGTTACGGGACGGCAGCGGGGGAGCAGTTCTTC
TRBD2	-	TRBV9	TRBJ2-1	CASSPEPLAGGPNEQFF	TGTGCCAGCAGCCCCGAACCACTAGCGGGAGGGCCCAATGAGCAGTTCTTC
TRBD2	few	TRBV20-1	TRBJ2-5	CSARSGTSAKGEETQYF	TGCAGTGCTAGATCCGGGACTAGCGCAAAGGGGGAAGAGACCCAGTACTTC
-	few	TRBV28	TRBJ1-1	CASSLKGSLRFF	TGTGCCAGCAGTTTAAAGGGCAGCTTGAGGTTCTTT
-	-	TRBV21-1	TRBJ2-7	CASSKVGRAYEQYF	TGTGCCAGCAGCAAAGTGGGCCGAGCCTACGAGCAGTACTTC
TRBD1	few	TRBV3-1	TRBJ1-1	CASSPGQLTEAFF	TGTGCCAGCAGCCCGGGACAGCTGACTGAAGCTTTCTTT